This TCR beta chain was found in a study of T cells in Graves' hyperthyroidism and ophthalmopathy. Background on the study: At initial diagnosis, before any treatment had begun, peripheral blood was obtained. Whole-study findings and limits: Ophthalmopathy and stable hyperthyroidism were told apart by a 13 V-J model. The blood repertoire included most of the expanded thyroid clonotypes above 0.001.

Amplified regions were TCR beta CDR3 sequences from RNA transcripts. Researchers ran a first-round RT-PCR on the TCR CDR3 using the HTBI primer set. Each CDR3 protein gets one entry after TCRdb re-called the multiplex PCR reads with MiXCR. This sample has 340,000 or so distinct CDR3 sequences, with approximately 18% found just once. This clonotype was counted at least ten times. Its specificity is unknown. The CDR3 has 17 residues. The germline V gene encodes CDR1 MNHEY and CDR2 SMNVEV (reference sequence). V lost 4 bases to trimming and J lost 2 bases; unmatched junction nucleotides: 9. The chain uses TRBV27 and TRBJ2-5, with 11 bases aligning to TRBD2. Sequences were obtained from blood. The clonotype comes from a woman in her fifties or sixties with Graves' hyperthyroidism. CDR3 region: CASSSGVGLADQETQYF. The CDR3 DNA follows: TGTGCCAGCAGTTCCGGCGTGGGACTAGCGGATCAAGAGACCCAGTACTTC.